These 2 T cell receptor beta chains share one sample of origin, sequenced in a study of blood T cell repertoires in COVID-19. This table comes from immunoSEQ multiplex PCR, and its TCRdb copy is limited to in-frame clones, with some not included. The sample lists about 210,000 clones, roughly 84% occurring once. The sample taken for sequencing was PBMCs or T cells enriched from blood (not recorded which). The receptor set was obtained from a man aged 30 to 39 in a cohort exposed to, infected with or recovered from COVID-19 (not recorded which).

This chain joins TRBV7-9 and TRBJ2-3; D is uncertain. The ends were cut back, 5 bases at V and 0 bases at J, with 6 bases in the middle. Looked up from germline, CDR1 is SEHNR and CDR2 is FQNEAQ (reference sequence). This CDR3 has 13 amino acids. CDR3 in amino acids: CASSERSTDTQYF. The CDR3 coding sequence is TGTGCCAGCAGCGAGAGAAGCACAGATACGCAGTATTTT. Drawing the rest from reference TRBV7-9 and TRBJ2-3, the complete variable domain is DTGVSQNPRHKITKRGQNVTFRCDPISEHNRLYWYRQTLGQGPEFLTYFQNEAQLEKSRLLSDRFSAERPKGSFSTLEIQRTEQGDSAMYLCASSERSTDTQYFGPGTRLTVL.

The CDR3 DNA reads as TGTGCCAGCAGTGACCGGGGATTTCAAGAGACCCAGTACTTC. Its protein product is CASSDRGFQETQYF. The V call is TRBV25-1, the J call TRBJ2-5; TRBD2 is a possible D gene (5 bases). This CDR3 is 14 amino acids long. CDR1 MGHDK and CDR2 SYGVNS come from the germline V gene. V gave up 3 bases and J gave up 2 bases, with 10 bases separating them.